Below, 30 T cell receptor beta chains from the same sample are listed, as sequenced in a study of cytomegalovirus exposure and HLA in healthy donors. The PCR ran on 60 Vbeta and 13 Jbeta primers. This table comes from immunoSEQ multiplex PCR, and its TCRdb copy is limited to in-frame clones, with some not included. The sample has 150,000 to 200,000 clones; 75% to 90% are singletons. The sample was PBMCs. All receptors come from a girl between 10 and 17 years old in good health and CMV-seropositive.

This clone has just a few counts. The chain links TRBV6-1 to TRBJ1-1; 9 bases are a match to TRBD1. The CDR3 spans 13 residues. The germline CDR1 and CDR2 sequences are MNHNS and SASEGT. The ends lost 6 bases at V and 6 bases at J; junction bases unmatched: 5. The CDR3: CASSPRTGAEAFF. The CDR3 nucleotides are TGTGCCAGCAGCCCTAGGACAGGGGCTGAAGCTTTCTTT.

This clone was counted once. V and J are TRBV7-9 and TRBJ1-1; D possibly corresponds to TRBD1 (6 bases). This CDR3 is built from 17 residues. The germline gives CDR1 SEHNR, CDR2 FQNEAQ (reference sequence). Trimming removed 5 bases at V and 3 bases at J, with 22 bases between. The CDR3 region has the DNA TGTGCCAGCAGCCTGGGGAGTCTCTGGGACACAGACACTGAAGCTTTCTTT. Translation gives CASSLGSLWDTDTEAFF.

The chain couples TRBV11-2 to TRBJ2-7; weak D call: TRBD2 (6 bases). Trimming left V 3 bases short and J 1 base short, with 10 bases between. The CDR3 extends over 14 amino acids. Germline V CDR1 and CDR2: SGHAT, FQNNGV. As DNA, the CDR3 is TGTGCCAGCAGCTTGGGAGGAGGGTCCTACGAGCAGTACTTC. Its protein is CASSLGGGSYEQYF.

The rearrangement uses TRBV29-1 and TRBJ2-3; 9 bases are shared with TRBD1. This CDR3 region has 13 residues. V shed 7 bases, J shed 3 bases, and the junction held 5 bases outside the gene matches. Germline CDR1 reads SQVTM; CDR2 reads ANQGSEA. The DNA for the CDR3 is TGCAGCGGGGACAGGGTGGGTACAGATACGCAGTATTTT. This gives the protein CSGDRVGTDTQYF.

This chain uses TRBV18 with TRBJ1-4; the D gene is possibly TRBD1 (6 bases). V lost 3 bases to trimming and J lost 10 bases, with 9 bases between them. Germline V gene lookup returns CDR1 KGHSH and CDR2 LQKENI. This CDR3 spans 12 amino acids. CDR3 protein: CASSPGHSKLFF. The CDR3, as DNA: TGTGCCAGCTCACCGGGACATTCAAAACTGTTTTTT.

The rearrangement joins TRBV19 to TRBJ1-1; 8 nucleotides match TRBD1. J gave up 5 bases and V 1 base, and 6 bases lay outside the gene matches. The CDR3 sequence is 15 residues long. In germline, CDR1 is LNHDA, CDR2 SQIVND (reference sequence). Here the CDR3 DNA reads TGTGCCAGTAGTATAGGAGGCAGGGGGCCGACTGAAGCTTTCTTT. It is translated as CASSIGGRGPTEAFF.

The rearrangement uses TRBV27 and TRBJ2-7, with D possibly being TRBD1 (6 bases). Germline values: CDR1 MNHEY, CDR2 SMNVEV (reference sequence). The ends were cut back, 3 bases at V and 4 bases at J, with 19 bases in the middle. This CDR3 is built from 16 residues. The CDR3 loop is CASSLGRGTLLYEQYF. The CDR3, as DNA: TGTGCCAGCAGTTTGGGGCGAGGGACACTTCTATACGAGCAGTACTTC.

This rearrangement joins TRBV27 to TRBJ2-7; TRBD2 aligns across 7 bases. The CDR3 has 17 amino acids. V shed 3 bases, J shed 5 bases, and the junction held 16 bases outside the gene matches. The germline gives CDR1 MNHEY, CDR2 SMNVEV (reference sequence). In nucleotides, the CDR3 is TGTGCCAGCAGTTTCTCCGGACTAGTGATCGTAGGGGACGAGCAGTACTTC. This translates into CASSFSGLVIVGDEQYF.

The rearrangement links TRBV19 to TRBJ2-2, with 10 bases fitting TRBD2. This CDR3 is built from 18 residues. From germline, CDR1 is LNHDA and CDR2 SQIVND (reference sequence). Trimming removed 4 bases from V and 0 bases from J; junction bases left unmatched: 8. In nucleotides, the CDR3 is TGTGCCAGTAGTAGTCCGGGACTAGCGCGATCGAACACCGGGGAGCTGTTTTTT. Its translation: CASSSPGLARSNTGELFF.

The CDR3 protein is CASSISGTYNEQFF. The CDR3 nucleotides read TGTGCCAGCAGTATTAGCGGGACATACAATGAGCAGTTCTTC. V and J are TRBV6-1 and TRBJ2-1; TRBD2 matches at 8 bases. CDR1 is MNHNS, CDR2 SASEGT, per germline. Trimming took 5 bases from V and 4 from J; bases not matched to a gene: 4. This CDR3 is 14 amino acids long.

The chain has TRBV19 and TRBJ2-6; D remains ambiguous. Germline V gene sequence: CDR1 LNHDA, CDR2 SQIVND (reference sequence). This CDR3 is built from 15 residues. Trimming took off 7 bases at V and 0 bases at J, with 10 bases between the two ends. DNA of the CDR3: TGTGCCAGTAAGAGGCAGCGCTCTGGGGCCAACGTCCTGACTTTC. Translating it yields CASKRQRSGANVLTF.

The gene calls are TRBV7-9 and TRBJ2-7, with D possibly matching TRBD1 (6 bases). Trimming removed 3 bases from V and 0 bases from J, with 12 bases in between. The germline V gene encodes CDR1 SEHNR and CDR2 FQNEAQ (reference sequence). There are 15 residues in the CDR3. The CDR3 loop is CASSLTTGFSYEQYF. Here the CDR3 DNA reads TGTGCCAGCAGCTTGACGACAGGCTTCTCCTACGAGCAGTACTTC.

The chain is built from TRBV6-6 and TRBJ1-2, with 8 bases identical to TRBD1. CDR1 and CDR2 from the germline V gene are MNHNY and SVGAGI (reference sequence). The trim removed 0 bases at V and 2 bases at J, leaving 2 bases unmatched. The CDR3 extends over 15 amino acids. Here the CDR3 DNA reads TGTGCCAGCAGTTACTCGGACAGGGCCAACTATGGCTACACCTTC. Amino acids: CASSYSDRANYGYTF.

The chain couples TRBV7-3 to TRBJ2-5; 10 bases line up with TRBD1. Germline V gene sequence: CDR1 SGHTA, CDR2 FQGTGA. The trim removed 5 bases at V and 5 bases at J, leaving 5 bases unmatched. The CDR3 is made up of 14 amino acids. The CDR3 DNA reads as TGTGCCAGCAGCCCGGGACAGGGGTTGGAGACCCAGTACTTC. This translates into CASSPGQGLETQYF.

The CDR3: CASRPALTSYHRETQYF. The CDR3 nucleotides read TGTGCCAGCAGGCCCGCGTTAACTAGCTATCACCGAGAGACCCAGTACTTC. This chain connects TRBV14 to TRBJ2-5, with D possibly TRBD2 on 6 matching bases. The V gene's germline CDR1 is SGHDN and CDR2 FVKESK. Trimming pared 6 bases from V and 4 bases from J, leaving 24 bases between. The CDR3 is 17 amino acids.

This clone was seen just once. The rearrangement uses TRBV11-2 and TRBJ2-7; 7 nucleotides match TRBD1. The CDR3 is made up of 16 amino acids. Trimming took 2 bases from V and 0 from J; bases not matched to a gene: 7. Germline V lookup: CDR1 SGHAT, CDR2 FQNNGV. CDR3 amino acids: CASSLWGPGGSYEQYF. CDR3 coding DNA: TGTGCCAGCAGCTTATGGGGGCCAGGGGGCTCCTACGAGCAGTACTTC.

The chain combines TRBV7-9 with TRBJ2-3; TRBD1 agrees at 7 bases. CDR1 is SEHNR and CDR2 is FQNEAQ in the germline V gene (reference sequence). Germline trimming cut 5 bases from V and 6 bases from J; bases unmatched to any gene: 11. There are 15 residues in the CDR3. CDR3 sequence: CASSLGDRIFDTQYF. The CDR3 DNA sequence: TGTGCCAGCAGCCTCGGGGACAGAATATTCGATACGCAGTATTTT.

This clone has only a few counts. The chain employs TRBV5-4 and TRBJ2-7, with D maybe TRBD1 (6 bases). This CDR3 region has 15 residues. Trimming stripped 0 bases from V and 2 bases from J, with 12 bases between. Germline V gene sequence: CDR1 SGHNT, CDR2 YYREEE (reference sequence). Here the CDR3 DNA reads TGTGCCAGCAGCTTGGAACCTCAGGGGCCCTACGAGCAGTACTTC. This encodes CASSLEPQGPYEQYF.

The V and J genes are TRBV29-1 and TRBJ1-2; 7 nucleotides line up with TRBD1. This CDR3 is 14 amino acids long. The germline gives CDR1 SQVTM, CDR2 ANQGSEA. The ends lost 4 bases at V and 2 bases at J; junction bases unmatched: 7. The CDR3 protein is CSVGEDRRNYGYTF. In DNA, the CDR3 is TGCAGCGTTGGGGAGGACAGGAGGAACTATGGCTACACCTTC. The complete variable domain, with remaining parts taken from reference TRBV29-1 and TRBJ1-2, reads SAVISQKPSRDICQRGTSLTIQCQVDSQVTMMFWYRQQPGQSLTLIATANQGSEATYESGFVIDKFPISRPNLTFSTLTVSNMSPEDSSIYLCSVGEDRRNYGYTFGSGTRLTVV.

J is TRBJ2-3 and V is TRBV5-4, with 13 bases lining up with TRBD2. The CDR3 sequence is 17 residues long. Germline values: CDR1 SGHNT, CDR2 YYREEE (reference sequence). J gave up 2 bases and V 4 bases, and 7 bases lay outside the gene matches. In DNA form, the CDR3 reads TGTGCCAGCAGCCCTCGACTAGCGGGAGGTTCCACAGATACGCAGTATTTT. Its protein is CASSPRLAGGSTDTQYF.

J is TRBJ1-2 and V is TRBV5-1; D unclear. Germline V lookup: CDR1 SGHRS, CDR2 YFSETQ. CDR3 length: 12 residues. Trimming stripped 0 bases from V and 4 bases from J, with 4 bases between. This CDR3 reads CASSLGSYGYTF. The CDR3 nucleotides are TGCGCCAGCAGCTTGGGCAGCTATGGCTACACCTTC.

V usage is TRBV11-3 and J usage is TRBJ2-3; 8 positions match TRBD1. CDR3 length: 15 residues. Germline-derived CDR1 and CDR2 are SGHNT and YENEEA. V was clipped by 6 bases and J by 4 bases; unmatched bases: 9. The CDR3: CASRRGQGLPDTQYF. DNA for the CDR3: TGTGCCAGCAGACGAGGACAGGGTTTGCCAGATACGCAGTATTTT.

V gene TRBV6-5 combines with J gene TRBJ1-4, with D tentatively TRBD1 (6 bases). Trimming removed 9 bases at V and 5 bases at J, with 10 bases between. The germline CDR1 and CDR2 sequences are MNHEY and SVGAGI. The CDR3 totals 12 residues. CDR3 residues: CASGQPNEKLFF. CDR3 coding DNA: TGTGCCAGTGGACAGCCCAATGAAAAACTGTTTTTT.

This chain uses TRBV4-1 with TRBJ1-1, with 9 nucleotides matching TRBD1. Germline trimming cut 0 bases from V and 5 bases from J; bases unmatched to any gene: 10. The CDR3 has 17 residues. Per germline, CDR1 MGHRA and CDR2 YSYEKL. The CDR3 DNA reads TGCGCCAGCAGCCAAGATAGGGCCCGGACAGGGGATACTGAAGCTTTCTTT. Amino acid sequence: CASSQDRARTGDTEAFF.

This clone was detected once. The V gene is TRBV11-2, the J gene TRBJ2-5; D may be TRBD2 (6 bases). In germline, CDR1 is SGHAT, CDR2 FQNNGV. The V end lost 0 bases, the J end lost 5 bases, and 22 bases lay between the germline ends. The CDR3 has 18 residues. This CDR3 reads CASSLDGLSLREVETQYF. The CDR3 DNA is TGTGCCAGCAGCTTAGATGGGTTATCCCTCAGGGAGGTGGAGACCCAGTACTTC.

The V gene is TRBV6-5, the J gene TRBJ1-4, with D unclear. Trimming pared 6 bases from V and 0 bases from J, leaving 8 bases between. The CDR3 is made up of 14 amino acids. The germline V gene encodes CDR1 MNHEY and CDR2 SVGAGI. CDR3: CASRGGATNEKLFF. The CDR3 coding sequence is TGTGCCAGCAGAGGAGGCGCAACTAATGAAAAACTGTTTTTT.

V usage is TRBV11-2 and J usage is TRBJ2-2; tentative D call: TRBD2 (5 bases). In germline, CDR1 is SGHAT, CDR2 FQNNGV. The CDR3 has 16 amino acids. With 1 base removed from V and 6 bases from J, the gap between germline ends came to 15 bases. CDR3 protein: CASSLVEGIEAGELFF. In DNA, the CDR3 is TGTGCCAGCAGCTTAGTCGAGGGCATAGAGGCCGGGGAGCTGTTTTTT.

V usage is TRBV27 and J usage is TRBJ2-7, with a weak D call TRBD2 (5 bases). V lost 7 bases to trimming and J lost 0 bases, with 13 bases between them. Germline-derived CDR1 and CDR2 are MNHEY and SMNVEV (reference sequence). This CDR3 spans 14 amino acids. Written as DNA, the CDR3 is TGTGCCAGCACCCCCTCCCGGGGCTCCTACGAGCAGTACTTC. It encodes CASTPSRGSYEQYF.

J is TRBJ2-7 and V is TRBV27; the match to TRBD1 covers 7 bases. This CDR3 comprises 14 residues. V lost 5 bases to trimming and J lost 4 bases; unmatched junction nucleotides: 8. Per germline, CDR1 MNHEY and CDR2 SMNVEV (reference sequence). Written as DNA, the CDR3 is TGTGCCAGCAGTCCGAGGACAGGTTGGTACGAGCAGTACTTC. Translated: CASSPRTGWYEQYF.

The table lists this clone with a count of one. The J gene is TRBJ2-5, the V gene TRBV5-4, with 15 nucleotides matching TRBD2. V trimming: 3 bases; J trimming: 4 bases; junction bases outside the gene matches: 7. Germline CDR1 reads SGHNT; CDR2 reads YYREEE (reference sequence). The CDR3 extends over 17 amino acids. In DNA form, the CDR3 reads TGTGCCAGCAGCTCCCCGGGACTAGCGGGAGGAAGAGAGACCCAGTACTTC. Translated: CASSSPGLAGGRETQYF.